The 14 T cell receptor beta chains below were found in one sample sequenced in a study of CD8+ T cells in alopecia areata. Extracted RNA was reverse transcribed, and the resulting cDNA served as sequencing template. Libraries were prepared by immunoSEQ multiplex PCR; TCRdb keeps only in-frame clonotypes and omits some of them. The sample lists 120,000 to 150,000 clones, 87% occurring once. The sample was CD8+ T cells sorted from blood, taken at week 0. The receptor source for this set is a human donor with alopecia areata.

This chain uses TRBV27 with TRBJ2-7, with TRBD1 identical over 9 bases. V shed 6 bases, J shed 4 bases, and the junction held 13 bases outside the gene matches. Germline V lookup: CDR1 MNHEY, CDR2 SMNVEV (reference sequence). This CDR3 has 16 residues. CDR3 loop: CASSEIPGTGKYEQYF. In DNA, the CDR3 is TGTGCCAGCAGCGAAATACCCGGGACAGGGAAGTACGAGCAGTACTTC.

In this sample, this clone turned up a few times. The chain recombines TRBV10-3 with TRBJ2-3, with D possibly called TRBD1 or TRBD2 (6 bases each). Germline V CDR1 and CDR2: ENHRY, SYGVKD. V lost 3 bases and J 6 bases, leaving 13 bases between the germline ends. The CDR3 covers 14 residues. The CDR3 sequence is CAISDGGGRDTQYF. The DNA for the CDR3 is TGTGCCATCAGTGATGGTGGGGGGCGCGATACGCAGTATTTT.

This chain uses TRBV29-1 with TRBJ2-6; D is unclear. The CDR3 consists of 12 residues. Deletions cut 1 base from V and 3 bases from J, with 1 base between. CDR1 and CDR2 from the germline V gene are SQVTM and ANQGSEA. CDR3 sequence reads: CSVEGGANVLTF. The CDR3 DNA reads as TGCAGCGTTGAAGGTGGGGCCAACGTCCTGACTTTC.

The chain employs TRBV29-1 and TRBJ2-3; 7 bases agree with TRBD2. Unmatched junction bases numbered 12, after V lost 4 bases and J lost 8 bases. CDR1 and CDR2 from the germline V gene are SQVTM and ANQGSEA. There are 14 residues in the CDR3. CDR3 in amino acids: CSVAAERGPSTQYF. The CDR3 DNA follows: TGCAGCGTTGCCGCCGAGCGGGGCCCATCTACGCAGTATTTT.

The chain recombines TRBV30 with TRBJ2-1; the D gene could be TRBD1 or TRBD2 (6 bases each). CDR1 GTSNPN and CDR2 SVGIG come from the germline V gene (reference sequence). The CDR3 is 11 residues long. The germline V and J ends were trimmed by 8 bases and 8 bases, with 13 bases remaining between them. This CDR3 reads CARMGGDEQFF. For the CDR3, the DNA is TGTGCCCGGATGGGGGGCGATGAGCAGTTCTTC.

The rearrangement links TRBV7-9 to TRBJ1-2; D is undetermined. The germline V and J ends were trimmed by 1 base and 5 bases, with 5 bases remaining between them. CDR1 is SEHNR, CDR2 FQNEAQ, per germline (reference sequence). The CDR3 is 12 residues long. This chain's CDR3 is CASSLGEYGYTF. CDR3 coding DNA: TGTGCCAGCAGCTTAGGGGAGTATGGCTACACCTTC. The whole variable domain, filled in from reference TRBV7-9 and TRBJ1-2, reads DTGVSQNPRHKITKRGQNVTFRCDPISEHNRLYWYRQTLGQGPEFLTYFQNEAQLEKSRLLSDRFSAERPKGSFSTLEIQRTEQGDSAMYLCASSLGEYGYTFGSGTRLTVV.

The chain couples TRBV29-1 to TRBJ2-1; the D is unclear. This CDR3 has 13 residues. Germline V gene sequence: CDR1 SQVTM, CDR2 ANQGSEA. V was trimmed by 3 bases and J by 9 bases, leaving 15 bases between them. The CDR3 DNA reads TGCAGCGTTGATGACCCCGAGGAGAGTGAGCAGTTCTTC. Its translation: CSVDDPEESEQFF.

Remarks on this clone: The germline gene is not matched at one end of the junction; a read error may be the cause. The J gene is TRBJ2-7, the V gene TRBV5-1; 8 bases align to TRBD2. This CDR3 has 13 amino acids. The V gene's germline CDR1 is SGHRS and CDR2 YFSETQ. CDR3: CAGSISGSYEQYF. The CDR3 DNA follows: TGCGCCGGCAGCATAAGCGGGAGCTACGAGCAGTACTTC.

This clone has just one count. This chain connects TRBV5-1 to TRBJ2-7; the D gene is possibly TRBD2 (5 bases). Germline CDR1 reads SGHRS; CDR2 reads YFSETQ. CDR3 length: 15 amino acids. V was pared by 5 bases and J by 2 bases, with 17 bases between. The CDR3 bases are TGCGCCAGCAGTCCGTGGAGGCACCATCCCTACGAGCAGTACTTC. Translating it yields CASSPWRHHPYEQYF.

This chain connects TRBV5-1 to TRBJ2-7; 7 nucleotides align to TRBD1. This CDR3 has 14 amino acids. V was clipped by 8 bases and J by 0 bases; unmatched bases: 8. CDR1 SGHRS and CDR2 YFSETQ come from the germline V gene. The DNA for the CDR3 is TGCGCCAGTACCAAAGGGGACAGCTCCTACGAGCAGTACTTC. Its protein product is CASTKGDSSYEQYF.

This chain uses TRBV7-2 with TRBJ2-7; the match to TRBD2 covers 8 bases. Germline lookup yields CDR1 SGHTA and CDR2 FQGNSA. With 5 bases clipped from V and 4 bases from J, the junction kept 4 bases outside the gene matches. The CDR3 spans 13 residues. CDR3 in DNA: TGTGCCAGCAGCGTCGGGACTAGATACGAGCAGTACTTC. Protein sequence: CASSVGTRYEQYF.

The CDR3 DNA is TGTGCCAGCACCAAATCCCAGGGGAGGCACGAGCAGTACTTC. Residues: CASTKSQGRHEQYF. The chain uses TRBV6-5 and TRBJ2-7; D could derive from TRBD1 or TRBD2 (6 bases each). The CDR3 spans 14 residues. Trimming took off 7 bases at V and 5 bases at J, with 18 bases between the two ends. Germline-derived CDR1 and CDR2 are MNHEY and SVGAGI.

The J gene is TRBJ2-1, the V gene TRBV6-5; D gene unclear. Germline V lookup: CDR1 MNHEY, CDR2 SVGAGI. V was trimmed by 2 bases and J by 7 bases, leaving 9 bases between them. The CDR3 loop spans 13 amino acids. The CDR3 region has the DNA TGTGCCAGCAGTTACGGTACCCCAAATGAGCAGTTCTTC. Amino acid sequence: CASSYGTPNEQFF.

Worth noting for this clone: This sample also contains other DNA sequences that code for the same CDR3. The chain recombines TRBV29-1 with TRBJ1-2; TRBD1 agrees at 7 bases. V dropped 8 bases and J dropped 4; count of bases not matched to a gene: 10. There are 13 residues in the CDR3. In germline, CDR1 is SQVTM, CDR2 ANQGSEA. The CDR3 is CSTVPTGTYGYTF. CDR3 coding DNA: TGCAGCACAGTGCCGACAGGGACCTATGGCTACACCTTC. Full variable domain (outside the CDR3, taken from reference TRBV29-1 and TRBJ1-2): SAVISQKPSRDICQRGTSLTIQCQVDSQVTMMFWYRQQPGQSLTLIATANQGSEATYESGFVIDKFPISRPNLTFSTLTVSNMSPEDSSIYLCSTVPTGTYGYTFGSGTRLTVV.